Presented here are 7 T cell receptor beta chains from one specimen sequenced in a study of OX40 agonist ivuxolimab in advanced cancers. TCRdb's table, derived via immunoSEQ multiplex PCR, lists solely in-frame clones and lacks some. This table has tens of thousands of clones, around 81% appearing once. Specimen: CD4+ or CD8+ T cells sorted from blood, collected in a trial of the OX40 agonist ivuxolimab. The receptor set was obtained from an adult with an advanced solid tumor such as melanoma, head and neck, liver or kidney cancer.

The V and J genes are TRBV7-9 and TRBJ2-1, with D perhaps matching TRBD2 (5 bases). Looked up from germline, CDR1 is SEHNR and CDR2 is FQNEAQ (reference sequence). Trimming took 5 bases from V and 5 from J, leaving 10 bases between them. The CDR3 runs 13 residues. The CDR3 spells CASSPWTDNEQFF. DNA of the CDR3: TGTGCCAGCAGCCCGTGGACTGACAATGAGCAGTTCTTC. The variable domain in full, with the rest retrieved from reference TRBV7-9 and TRBJ2-1, is DTGVSQNPRHKITKRGQNVTFRCDPISEHNRLYWYRQTLGQGPEFLTYFQNEAQLEKSRLLSDRFSAERPKGSFSTLEIQRTEQGDSAMYLCASSPWTDNEQFFGPGTRLTVL.

The chain uses TRBV28 and TRBJ2-3, with 10 nucleotides matching TRBD1. Germline CDR1 reads MDHEN; CDR2 reads SYDVKM. This CDR3 has 21 amino acids. The V gene end was trimmed by 1 base and the J gene end by 1 base; junction bases not matched to a gene: 17. The chain's CDR3 is CASSLYVRGRSGTGGTDTQYF. CDR3 coding DNA: TGTGCCAGCAGTTTATACGTCCGGGGACGATCAGGGACAGGGGGCACAGATACGCAGTATTTT. Together with reference TRBV28 and TRBJ2-3, the CDR3 gives the full variable domain: DVKVTQSSRYLVKRTGEKVFLECVQDMDHENMFWYRQDPGLGLRLIYFSYDVKMKEKGDIPEGYSVSREKKERFSLILESASTNQTSMYLCASSLYVRGRSGTGGTDTQYFGPGTRLTVL.

The chain is built from TRBV5-1 and TRBJ1-3; possible D gene TRBD1, 6 bases. The CDR3 extends over 16 amino acids. Between the trimmed V and J ends, which lost 4 bases and 2 bases, there was a span of 16 bases. CDR1 and CDR2 from the germline V gene are SGHRS and YFSETQ. CDR3 sequence reads: CASSLRGQGAGNTIYF. The CDR3 nucleotides read TGCGCCAGCAGCCTCAGGGGCCAAGGGGCTGGAAACACCATATATTTT.

This chain joins TRBV5-6 and TRBJ1-1; tentatively, D is TRBD1 (6 bases). The CDR3 sequence is 14 residues long. With 4 bases removed from V and 3 bases from J, the gap between germline ends came to 13 bases. Germline loops: CDR1 SGHDT, CDR2 YYEEEE. CDR3 nucleotide sequence: TGTGCCAGCAGCCAACAGGGCTGGGACACTGAAGCTTTCTTT. Its translation is CASSQQGWDTEAFF.

This clone was seen only a few times. At the DNA level, this CDR3 is encoded by other sequences in the same sample as well. CDR3: CASSTYRDTEAFF. The CDR3, as DNA: TGTGCCAGTAGTACCTACAGGGACACTGAAGCTTTCTTT. The V gene is TRBV19, the J gene TRBJ1-1; possibly TRBD1 for D (6 bases). V lost 4 bases to trimming and J lost 3 bases, with 9 bases between them. CDR1 is LNHDA and CDR2 is SQIVND in the germline V gene (reference sequence). There are 13 residues in the CDR3.

In its sample, this clone was seen once. The V gene is TRBV11-1, the J gene TRBJ2-3; 11 bases map to TRBD2. With 2 bases clipped from V and 4 bases from J, the junction kept 5 bases outside the gene matches. The CDR3 runs 16 residues. Germline CDR1 and CDR2: SGHAT and FQDESV (reference sequence). CDR3 in amino acids: CASSLIAGGTADTQYF. Written as DNA, the CDR3 is TGTGCCAGCAGCTTAATAGCGGGGGGGACGGCAGATACGCAGTATTTT.

This chain joins TRBV28 and TRBJ1-3, with D possibly TRBD1 on 5 matching bases. This CDR3 region has 13 residues. The V end lost 7 bases, the J end lost 4 bases, and 11 bases lay between the germline ends. Germline CDR1 is MDHEN and CDR2 is SYDVKM. The CDR3 coding sequence is TGTGCCAGCATCCCCCCAGGGGGAAACACCATATATTTT. The encoded protein is CASIPPGGNTIYF.